Each of the 15 T cell receptor beta chains below was sequenced from the same sample in a study of cytomegalovirus exposure and HLA in healthy donors. Both 60 Vbeta primers and 13 Jbeta primers went into the PCR. The protocol was immunoSEQ multiplex PCR, while the TCRdb copy is restricted to in-frame clones and leaves out a portion. The data hold approximately 170,000 clones, with more than 65% observed a single time. Input material: PBMCs. These receptors came from a man between 50 and 59 years old in good health and CMV-seropositive.

CDR3 in DNA: TGTGCCAGCAGCCAGACGGGACATAACAACGAGCAGTACTTC. Its translation: CASSQTGHNNEQYF. This chain connects TRBV13 to TRBJ2-7; D perhaps matches TRBD1 (6 bases). With 5 bases removed from V and 5 bases from J, the gap between germline ends came to 16 bases. The CDR3 loop spans 14 amino acids. Germline V lookup: CDR1 PRHDT, CDR2 FYEKMQ (reference sequence).

This clone was seen only a few times. The chain has TRBV27 and TRBJ2-7; 8 bases are a match to TRBD2. Germline lookup yields CDR1 MNHEY and CDR2 SMNVEV (reference sequence). The CDR3 loop spans 15 amino acids. With V trimmed by 3 bases and J by 7 bases, 11 bases remained unmatched. Written as DNA, the CDR3 is TGTGCCAGCAGTTTGAGCCAGCGGGGGTCAGGGGAGCAGTACTTC. Protein product: CASSLSQRGSGEQYF.

The chain recombines TRBV5-1 with TRBJ2-5; D perhaps matches TRBD2 (5 bases). CDR1 is SGHRS, CDR2 YFSETQ, per germline. The CDR3 runs to 15 residues. V was cut by 1 base and J by 5 bases, with 15 bases left in between. The CDR3 sequence: CASSLSGSSGETQYF. In DNA form, the CDR3 reads TGCGCCAGCAGCTTGAGCGGTTCCTCCGGGGAGACCCAGTACTTC.

This clone has only a few counts. The CDR3 sequence is CASSYSQGTEAFF. The CDR3 DNA follows: TGTGCCAGCAGTTACTCGCAGGGCACTGAAGCTTTCTTT. The V call is TRBV6-5, the J call TRBJ1-1; the D gene is possibly TRBD1 (5 bases). CDR3 size: 13 residues. CDR1 and CDR2 (germline): MNHEY, SVGAGI. Deletions cut 0 bases from V and 4 bases from J, with 6 bases between.

V is TRBV5-6 and J is TRBJ2-1; D unresolved. Deletions cut 0 bases from V and 5 bases from J, with 9 bases between. The CDR3 contains 14 residues. The germline CDR1 and CDR2 sequences are SGHDT and YYEEEE. Here the CDR3 reads CASSLDQKNNEQFF. Here the CDR3 DNA reads TGTGCCAGCAGCTTGGATCAAAAAAACAATGAGCAGTTCTTC.

The chain links TRBV4-1 to TRBJ1-5; D call uncertain. V lost 0 bases, J lost 0 bases, and 12 bases lay in between. The CDR3 length is 17 residues. Looked up from germline, CDR1 is MGHRA and CDR2 is YSYEKL. Written as DNA, the CDR3 is TGCGCCAGCAGCCAAGATAACAGCAGAAATAGCAATCAGCCCCAGCATTTT. This translates into CASSQDNSRNSNQPQHF.

A remark on this clone: At one boundary the junction diverges from the germline segment, which might be a read error. The chain employs TRBV7-8 and TRBJ1-4; 9 bases are a match to TRBD1. The CDR3 is made up of 17 amino acids. Germline assignment: CDR1 SGHVS and CDR2 FQNEAQ. CDR3 amino acids: CASSHRRVGQGREELFF. In DNA, the CDR3 is TGTGCCAGCAGCCACAGAAGAGTCGGACAGGGGCGTGAAGAACTGTTTTTT.

A single count supports this clone. This chain links TRBV10-2 with TRBJ2-3, with D perhaps matching TRBD2 (6 bases). V was pared by 7 bases and J by 1 base, with 12 bases between. CDR3 length: 14 residues. CDR1 and CDR2 (germline): WSHSY, SAAADI. CDR3: CASTTGLGTDTQYF. CDR3 DNA sequence: TGCGCCAGCACCACGGGACTGGGCACAGATACGCAGTATTTT.

This chain joins TRBV6-1 and TRBJ2-3; maybe TRBD2 (6 bases). The germline CDR1 and CDR2 sequences are MNHNS and SASEGT. The V end was cut by 11 bases, the J end by 0 bases, with 15 bases between. CDR3 length: 14 residues. The CDR3 DNA is TGTGCCTCCACCGGGGGATACAGCACAGATACGCAGTATTTT. It codes for CASTGGYSTDTQYF.

This clone was picked up one time. This sequence joins TRBV2 and TRBJ1-2; D is ambiguous. The length of the CDR3 is 12 residues. Trimming pared 3 bases from V and 8 bases from J, leaving 10 bases between. From germline, CDR1 is SNHLY and CDR2 FYNNEI. Here the CDR3 DNA reads TGTGCCAGCAGTGAGAGGGTTGGAGGCTACACCTTC. Amino acid sequence: CASSERVGGYTF.

V gene TRBV2 combines with J gene TRBJ2-2; 7 nucleotides align to TRBD2. CDR1 is SNHLY and CDR2 is FYNNEI in the germline V gene. This CDR3 is 13 amino acids long. V was clipped by 6 bases and J by 7 bases; unmatched bases: 5. CDR3 protein: CASRREEHGELFF. The CDR3 DNA sequence: TGTGCCAGCAGACGGGAGGAACACGGGGAGCTGTTTTTT.

The V call is TRBV9, the J call TRBJ2-3; 8 bases are a match to TRBD2. This CDR3 region has 16 residues. In germline, CDR1 is SGDLS, CDR2 YYNGEE. Unmatched junction bases numbered 9, after V lost 3 bases and J lost 3 bases. Here the CDR3 reads CASSARGSGATDTQYF. CDR3 nucleotides: TGTGCCAGCAGCGCCCGGGGTAGCGGGGCGACAGATACGCAGTATTTT.

The V call is TRBV27, the J call TRBJ2-7, with 7 bases matching TRBD1. The CDR3 spans 16 residues. CDR1 MNHEY and CDR2 SMNVEV come from the germline V gene (reference sequence). V gave up 6 bases and J gave up 6 bases; unmatched junction bases: 17. The CDR3 loop is CASSKGARTRGVEQYF. The CDR3, as DNA: TGTGCCAGCAGCAAGGGGGCGCGGACCCGAGGGGTCGAGCAGTACTTC.

This chain's CDR3 is CASSQADRGEPQHF. Here the CDR3 DNA reads TGCGCCAGCAGCCAGGCGGACAGGGGTGAGCCCCAGCATTTT. The chain is built from TRBV4-1 and TRBJ1-5, with TRBD1 matching 9 bases. The germline V gene encodes CDR1 MGHRA and CDR2 YSYEKL. With V trimmed by 3 bases and J by 8 bases, 5 bases remained unmatched. The CDR3 runs to 14 residues.

V usage is TRBV4-2 and J usage is TRBJ2-1; TRBD2 agrees at 9 bases. CDR1 is LGHNA and CDR2 is YNFKEQ in the germline V gene. The ends lost 0 bases at V and 5 bases at J; junction bases unmatched: 14. This CDR3 spans 19 amino acids. CDR3 in DNA: TGTGCCAGCAGCCAAGATTGGGGGAGGGGGCGGGAGGGAAACAATGAGCAGTTCTTC. It encodes CASSQDWGRGREGNNEQFF.